Detailed here is one T cell receptor (beta chain). The antigen remains unidentified. This sample was included in a study of OX40 agonist ivuxolimab in advanced cancers. Method: immunoSEQ multiplex PCR; TCRdb's copy keeps in-frame clones and lacks some. The table includes 53,000 or so clones, roughly 93% detected once. Baseline was the first blood sampling point, followed by cycle 4 day 1 and cycle 7 day 1. Study observations and caveats: Among T cells, CD8+ cells averaged more expanded clones than CD4+ cells. Normalized expansion of T-cell clones was also low for some nonresponders.

Germline V gene sequence: CDR1 MGHDK, CDR2 SYGVNS. V lost 0 bases to trimming and J lost 1 base, with 12 bases between them. CDR3 size: 16 residues. The TCR comes from an adult with an advanced solid tumor such as melanoma, head and neck, liver or kidney cancer. V gene TRBV25-1 combines with J gene TRBJ1-1; perhaps TRBD1 as D (6 bases). Sequencing used CD4+ or CD8+ T cells sorted from blood, obtained in a trial of the OX40 agonist ivuxolimab. The CDR3 protein is CASSEYTGHPNTEAFF. In DNA form, the CDR3 reads TGTGCCAGCAGTGAATATACGGGACATCCGAACACTGAAGCTTTCTTT.